This entry is about one T cell receptor beta chain. These data are taken from a study of control samples from healthy donors and cancer patients. TCRdb's table, derived via immunoSEQ multiplex PCR, lists solely in-frame clones and lacks some. The sample holds about 120,000 clones, around nine tenths seen once. V gave up 3 bases and J gave up 5 bases; unmatched junction bases: 9. CDR3 length: 17 residues. The germline V gene has CDR1 KGHSH and CDR2 LQKENI. Sequences were obtained from PBMCs. This receptor was taken from a woman in her sixties with lung cancer. The chain has TRBV18 and TRBJ2-1; 11 nucleotides align to TRBD2. The CDR3 nucleotides read TGTGCCAGCTCACCTATCTTACTAGCGGGAGCTAACAATGAGCAGTTCTTC. Its protein is CASSPILLAGANNEQFF.